This T cell receptor beta chain was sequenced for a study of post-analysis software for immune sequencing data. Study at large: Relapsing-remitting, secondary progressive and progressive-relapsing courses of multiple sclerosis were included. Findings and caveats of the study: About five TRBV segments, including TRBV5-6, TRBV5-1 and TRBV20-1, were more frequent in patients than controls. Samples from one preparation batch, clustered by F measure, grouped strongly together. Controls showed significantly higher normalized Chao1 diversity than did multiple sclerosis patients.

This CDR3 spans 13 amino acids. V was clipped by 5 bases and J by 6 bases, with 13 bases between them. Each TCR beta cDNA library carried unique molecular identifiers. Each CDR3 protein gets one entry after TCRdb re-called the PCR reads with MiXCR. The data contain roughly 730,000 distinct CDR3 sequences, roughly 27% of them seen just once; the ten biggest clones take up more than 0.55%. Comment on this clonotype: The antigen remains undetermined.

The J gene is TRBJ1-1, the V gene TRBV12-3 or TRBV12-4; maybe TRBD1 (6 bases). The TCR originated in a girl aged 5 to 17 with multiple sclerosis. The sequencing sample was made of blood. CDR3 amino acids: CASSLTGSAEAFF. The CDR3 DNA reads TGTGCCAGCAGTCTTACAGGGAGTGCTGAAGCTTTCTTT.